This section outlines one T cell receptor beta chain sequence together with its context. The source of the sample is a study of cytomegalovirus exposure and HLA in healthy donors. PCR used 60 Vbeta primers and 13 Jbeta primers. Repertoires were generated with immunoSEQ multiplex PCR, while TCRdb's copy carries only in-frame clones and drops some. The sample has about 160,000 clones; roughly four fifths are singletons. The CDR3 has 13 residues. V shed 6 bases and J shed 2 bases, with 11 bases lying between them. Germline V gene lookup returns CDR1 MDHEN and CDR2 SYDVKM. The chain combines TRBV28 with TRBJ2-7, with D unresolved. The sample comprised PBMCs. The receptor was derived from a woman in her forties or fifties in good health and CMV-seronegative. DNA for the CDR3: TGTGCCAGCAGCCCATCCCCCACCTACGAGCAGTACTTC. Its translation: CASSPSPTYEQYF.